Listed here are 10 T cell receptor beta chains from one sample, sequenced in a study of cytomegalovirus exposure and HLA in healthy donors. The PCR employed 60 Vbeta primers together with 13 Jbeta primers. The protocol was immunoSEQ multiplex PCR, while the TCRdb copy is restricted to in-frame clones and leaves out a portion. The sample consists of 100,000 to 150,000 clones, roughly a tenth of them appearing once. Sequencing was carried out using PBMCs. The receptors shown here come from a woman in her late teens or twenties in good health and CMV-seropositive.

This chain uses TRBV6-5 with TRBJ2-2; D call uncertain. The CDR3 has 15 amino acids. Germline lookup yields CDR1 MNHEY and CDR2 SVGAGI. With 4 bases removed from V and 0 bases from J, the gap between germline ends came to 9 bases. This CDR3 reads CASSLMSANTGELFF. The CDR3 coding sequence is TGTGCCAGCAGTTTAATGAGCGCGAACACCGGGGAGCTGTTTTTT.

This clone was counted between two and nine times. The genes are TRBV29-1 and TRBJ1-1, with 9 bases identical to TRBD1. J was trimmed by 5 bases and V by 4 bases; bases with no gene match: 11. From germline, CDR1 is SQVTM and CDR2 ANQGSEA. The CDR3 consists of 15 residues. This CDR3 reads CSVGDRDDVETEAFF. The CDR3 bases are TGCAGCGTTGGGGACAGGGATGATGTGGAAACTGAAGCTTTCTTT.

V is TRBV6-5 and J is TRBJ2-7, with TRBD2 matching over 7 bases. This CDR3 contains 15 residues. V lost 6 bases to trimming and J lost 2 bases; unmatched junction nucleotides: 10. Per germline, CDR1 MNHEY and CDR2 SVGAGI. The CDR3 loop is CASRDKRDRPYEQYF. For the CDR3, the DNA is TGTGCCAGCAGGGACAAGCGGGACCGCCCCTACGAGCAGTACTTC.

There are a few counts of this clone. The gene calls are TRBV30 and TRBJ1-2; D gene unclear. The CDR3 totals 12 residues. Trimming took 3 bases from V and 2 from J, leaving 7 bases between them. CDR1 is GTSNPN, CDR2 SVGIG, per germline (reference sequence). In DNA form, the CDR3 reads TGTGCCTGGAGCTACGGGAACTATGGCTACACCTTC. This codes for CAWSYGNYGYTF. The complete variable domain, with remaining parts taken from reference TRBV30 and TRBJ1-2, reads SQTIHQWPATLVQPVGSPLSLECTVEGTSNPNLYWYRQAAGRGLQLLFYSVGIGQISSEVPQNLSASRPQDRQFILSSKKLLLSDSGFYLCAWSYGNYGYTFGSGTRLTVV.

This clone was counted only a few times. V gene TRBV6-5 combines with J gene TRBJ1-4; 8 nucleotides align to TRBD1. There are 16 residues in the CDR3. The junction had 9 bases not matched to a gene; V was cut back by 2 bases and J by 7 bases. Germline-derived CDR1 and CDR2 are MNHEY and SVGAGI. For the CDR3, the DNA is TGTGCCAGCAGTTACACGTTCGGGACAGGTAGTGAAAAACTGTTTTTT. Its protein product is CASSYTFGTGSEKLFF.

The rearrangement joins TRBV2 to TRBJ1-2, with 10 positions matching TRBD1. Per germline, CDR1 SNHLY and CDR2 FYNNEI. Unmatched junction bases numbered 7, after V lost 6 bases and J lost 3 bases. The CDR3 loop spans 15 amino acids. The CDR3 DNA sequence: TGTGCCAGCAGACCCCAGACAGGGGGCTACTATGGCTACACCTTC. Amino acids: CASRPQTGGYYGYTF.

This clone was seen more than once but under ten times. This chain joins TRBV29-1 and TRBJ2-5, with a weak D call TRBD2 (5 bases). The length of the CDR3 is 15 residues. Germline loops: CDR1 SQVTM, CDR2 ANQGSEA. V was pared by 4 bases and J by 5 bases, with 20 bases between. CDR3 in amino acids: CSVVVFLDSGETQYF. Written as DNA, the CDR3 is TGCAGCGTTGTGGTGTTTTTGGACTCCGGGGAGACCCAGTACTTC.

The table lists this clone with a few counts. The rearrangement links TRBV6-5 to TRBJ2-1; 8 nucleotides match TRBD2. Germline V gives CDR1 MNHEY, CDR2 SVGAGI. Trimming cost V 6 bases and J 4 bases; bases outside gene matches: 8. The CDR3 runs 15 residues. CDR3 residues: CASRGGTSMYNEQFF. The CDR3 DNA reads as TGTGCCAGCAGGGGAGGGACTAGTATGTACAATGAGCAGTTCTTC.

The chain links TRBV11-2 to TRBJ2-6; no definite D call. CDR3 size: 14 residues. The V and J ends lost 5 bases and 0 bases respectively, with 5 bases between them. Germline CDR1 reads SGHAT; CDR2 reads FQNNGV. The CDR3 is CASSPRSGANVLTF. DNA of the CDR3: TGTGCCAGCAGCCCCCGCTCTGGGGCCAACGTCCTGACTTTC.

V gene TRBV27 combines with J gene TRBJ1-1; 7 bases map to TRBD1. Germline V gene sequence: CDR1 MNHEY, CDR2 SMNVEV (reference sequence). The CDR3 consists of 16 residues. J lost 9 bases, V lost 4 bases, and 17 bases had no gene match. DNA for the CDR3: TGTGCCAGCAGTTCAACCACCGGGACAGACTCTCATAAAGCTTTCTTT. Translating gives CASSSTTGTDSHKAFF.